A selection of T cell receptor beta chains follows, all from one sample in a study of T cells in tuberculosis. Using immunoSEQ multiplex PCR, the repertoire was profiled, and TCRdb retains in-frame clones only, with some absent. The sample yields tens of thousands of clones, approximately 93% seen once. Source material: PBMCs. The receptors stem from a donor between 10 and 35 years old with latent tuberculosis or without tuberculosis infection. Both conserved end residues are part of each CDR3. Fields, in order: J gene, V gene, clone size, D gene, CDR3 DNA, CDR3 protein. D genes are given only for firm matches. The size field is filled for only some rows; it gives once, few, many or a size class.

>TRBJ1-2|TRBV28|NA|NA
TGTGCCAGCAGTATTACCGGGACATCCTATGGCTACACCTTC
CASSITGTSYGYTF
>TRBJ2-3|TRBV7-2|NA|TRBD2
TGTGCCAGCAGCCTTAGCGGGGGGGCGGATACGCAGTATTTT
CASSLSGGADTQYF
>TRBJ2-2|TRBV6-4|NA|TRBD2
TGTGCCACCTCTCCAGCGGGAGAGATCGCCGGGGAGCTGTTTTTT
CATSPAGEIAGELFF
>TRBJ2-1|TRBV2|NA|NA
TGTGCCAGCAGTAGCAGCGTGTCCTACAATGAGCAGTTCTTC
CASSSSVSYNEQFF
>TRBJ2-1|TRBV6-1|NA|TRBD2
TGTGCCAGCTGCTTTAGCGGGAGTAGCGTCAATGAGCAGTTCTTC
CASCFSGSSVNEQFF
>TRBJ2-7|TRBV25-1|NA|NA
TGTGCCAGCAGTGAATATGTATCCTACGAGCAGTACTTC
CASSEYVSYEQYF
>TRBJ2-7|TRBV7-2|NA|TRBD1
TGTGCCAGCAGCTTATATGGGACAGGGGGTTACGAGCAGTACTTC
CASSLYGTGGYEQYF
>TRBJ2-5|TRBV29-1|NA|NA
TGCAGCGCCACTCGGGAGCAAGAGACCCAGTACTTC
CSATREQETQYF
>TRBJ2-3|TRBV28|NA|TRBD1
TGTGCCAGCAGCCCCCGGGACAGGGTCACAGATACGCAGTATTTT
CASSPRDRVTDTQYF
>TRBJ2-3|TRBV19|NA|TRBD1
TGTGCCAGTAGACTCGGGCAGGGGGTCCTCAACACAGATACGCAGTATTTT
CASRLGQGVLNTDTQYF
>TRBJ1-5|TRBV30|NA|NA
TGTGCCTGGAGTTTGGTGGGGGGACAGCCCCAGCATTTT
CAWSLVGGQPQHF
>TRBJ2-7|TRBV11-2|NA|TRBD2
TGTGCCAGCAGCCCCACTAGCGGGAGAAAGTTAGACGAGCAGTACTTC
CASSPTSGRKLDEQYF
>TRBJ2-7|TRBV6-5|NA|NA
TGTGCCAGCAGTTACAGGAGGACGGCTTTTTACGAGCAGTACTTC
CASSYRRTAFYEQYF
>TRBJ1-2|TRBV4-2|NA|NA
TGTGCCAGCAGCCAAGTGGCAGGGGAGGGCTACACCTTC
CASSQVAGEGYTF
>TRBJ2-2|TRBV29-1|once|NA
TGCAGCGGCGCCGGGTCGAACACCGGGGAGCTGTTTTTT
CSGAGSNTGELFF
>TRBJ1-2|TRBV6-5|NA|NA
TGTGCCAGCAGTTCAGGCTTTGGCTACACCTTC
CASSSGFGYTF
>TRBJ1-6|TRBV19|NA|NA
TGTGCCAGTAGTGAGTGGAGGCCTCATAATTCACCCCTCCACTTT
CASSEWRPHNSPLHF
>TRBJ2-5|TRBV10-3|NA|NA
TGTGCCATCAGACCACCAGGGGAGGGAAAGACCCAGTACTTC
CAIRPPGEGKTQYF
>TRBJ1-2|TRBV7-2|few|NA
TGTGCCAGCAGCTCCGCCCTTAGAGGTGGCTACACCTTC
CASSSALRGGYTF
>TRBJ1-3|TRBV4-3|NA|NA
TGCGCCAGCAGCCAAGATAGCGTAAGGGTCTCTGGAAACACCATATATTTT
CASSQDSVRVSGNTIYF
>TRBJ1-1|TRBV19|NA|NA
TGTGCCAGTAGTCCGTTCGGGGGGATGAACACTGAAGCTTTCTTT
CASSPFGGMNTEAFF
>TRBJ1-1|TRBV11-2|NA|NA
TGTGCCAGCAGCCCCCGGACAGTCCGTCTATCGGGGACTGAAGCTTTCTTT
CASSPRTVRLSGTEAFF
>TRBJ2-5|TRBV11-2|NA|TRBD2
TGTGCCAGCAGCTTAGATCTAGCAGCCCAGCGGGGACAAGAGACCCAGTACTTC
CASSLDLAAQRGQETQYF
>TRBJ1-1|TRBV6-6|NA|NA
TGTGCCAGCAGTTTCAGGGATGAAGCTTTCTTT
CASSFRDEAFF
>TRBJ2-7|TRBV19|NA|NA
TGTGCCAGTGGGAGCGGTGTCCTCGGCGAGCAGTACTTC
CASGSGVLGEQYF
>TRBJ2-7|TRBV28|NA|NA
TGTGCCAGCAGTTTATATGGCGGAACCTACGAGCAGTACTTC
CASSLYGGTYEQYF
>TRBJ2-1|TRBV27|NA|NA
TGTGCCAGCAGTTTATCTTGGGACTCACCACATGAGCAGTTCTTC
CASSLSWDSPHEQFF
>TRBJ2-2|TRBV30|NA|NA
TGTGCCTGGAGCACGGGGTCCGGATTCGGGGAGCTGTTTTTT
CAWSTGSGFGELFF
>TRBJ1-5|TRBV9|NA|NA
TGTGCCAGCGTCCCGGGCGGGAGTGGGGGAAGCAATCAGCCCCAGCATTTT
CASVPGGSGGSNQPQHF
>TRBJ1-2|TRBV15|NA|TRBD1
TGTGCTGCAACAGGGGGAGGCTATGGCTACACCTTC
CAATGGGYGYTF
>TRBJ2-7|TRBV13|NA|NA
TGTGCCAGCAGCCAAAACCCCCTGGGGGGAGCCGGAGGGCTGAGCTCCTACGAGCAGTACTTC
CASSQNPLGGAGGLSSYEQYF
>TRBJ2-7|TRBV5-1|NA|TRBD2
TGCGCCAGCAGCCTAGGACTAGCGGGGGGCCACGAGCAGTACTTC
CASSLGLAGGHEQYF
>TRBJ2-1|TRBV11-2|NA|NA
TGTGCCAGCAGCTTAGAGGCTAGCGACCACAATGAGCAGTTCTTC
CASSLEASDHNEQFF
>TRBJ1-6|TRBV9|NA|NA
TGTGCCAGCAGCGTAGCGGGTAGTTCACCCCTCCACTTT
CASSVAGSSPLHF
>TRBJ2-7|TRBV28|NA|NA
TGTGCCAGCAGCCCCGGTGGAGGATACTACGAGCAGTACTTC
CASSPGGGYYEQYF
>TRBJ1-2|TRBV10-3|once|NA
TGTGCCATCACGGACAGTAGGACTAACTATGGCTACACCTTC
CAITDSRTNYGYTF
>TRBJ1-6|TRBV5-6|NA|NA
TGTGCCAGCAGCTTGGCCGGCAGGTCAAATTCACCCCTCCACTTT
CASSLAGRSNSPLHF
>TRBJ2-2|TRBV5-4|NA|NA
TGTGCCAGCAGCTTGAAGGGGGGGACCGGGGAGCTGTTTTTT
CASSLKGGTGELFF
>TRBJ2-2|TRBV28|NA|TRBD1
TGTGCCAGCAGTACCCCGGGACAGGGGGAAGCCGGGGAGCTGTTTTTT
CASSTPGQGEAGELFF
>TRBJ2-1|TRBV5-1|NA|TRBD2
TGCGCCAGCGCTGTCGGCGGGGGGTACTACAATGAGCAGTTCTTC
CASAVGGGYYNEQFF
>TRBJ2-7|TRBV4-1|NA|NA
TGCGCCAGCAGCCAAGATCGCTTACAGGCCCATTACGAGCAGTACTTC
CASSQDRLQAHYEQYF
>TRBJ2-5|TRBV28|NA|NA
TGTGCCAGCAGCCCCTACAGGGCGTACCAAGAGACCCAGTACTTC
CASSPYRAYQETQYF
>TRBJ2-7|TRBV19|NA|NA
TGTGCCAGTAGTTTCAGGGATCGGTCCGAGCAGTACTTC
CASSFRDRSEQYF
>TRBJ2-2|TRBV4-1|once|TRBD2
TGCGCCAGCAGCCGGGGACTAGCGGGAGGTGTAGCGAACACCGGGGAGCTGTTTTTT
CASSRGLAGGVANTGELFF
>TRBJ2-7|TRBV27|NA|NA
TGTGCCAGCAGTTCAATACTAAGCCCCTACGAGCAGTACTTC
CASSSILSPYEQYF
>TRBJ1-1|TRBV4-2|NA|NA
TGTGCCAGCAGGACAGAGCTTCCCACTGAAGCTTTCTTT
CASRTELPTEAFF
>TRBJ2-7|TRBV7-8|NA|TRBD2
TGTGCCAGCAGCCGTAGCGGGGATTCCTACGAGCAGTACTTC
CASSRSGDSYEQYF
>TRBJ1-2|TRBV6-6|once|TRBD1
TGTGCCAGCAGTTACCGGCAGGGGGCTAACTATGGCTACACCTTC
CASSYRQGANYGYTF